This T cell receptor beta chain is drawn from a study of T cell clonality in common variable immunodeficiency. Using immunoSEQ multiplex PCR, the repertoire was profiled, and TCRdb retains in-frame clones only, with some absent. Recorded here are 25,000 to 35,000 clones, with no singletons, and the ten leading clones hold around an eighth. This clone occurred many times. The sequenced fragment ends 3 residues before the CDR3 boundary, so the rest is inferred from the germline J gene. This CDR3 contains 14 residues. V was shortened by 4 bases and J by 1 base, with 13 bases between the two germline ends. Germline V lookup: CDR1 SQVTM, CDR2 ANQGSEA.

The TCR comes from a person aged 18 to 75 in good health. Sequences were obtained from peripheral blood mononuclear cells. The chain employs TRBV29-1 and TRBJ2-5, with D possibly being TRBD2 (7 bases). CDR3 DNA, as far as it was read: TGCAGCGTTGGAAAGGGGGGGGGCCAAGAGACC. Translation: CSVGKGGGQET. The full CDR3 is CSVGKGGGQETQYF.